This T cell receptor (beta chain) is from a study of blood T cell repertoires in COVID-19 (dated by TCRdb to 2020 to 2021). Broadly, across the study: Samples covering the acute and convalescent phases of COVID-19 were provided by collaborators in the United States, Italy and Spain. A freely available public database, intended as a resource for researchers studying the immune response to SARS-CoV-2, is where the repertoires were released. The samples were drawn from two sources: the first 160 participants of the ongoing ImmuneRACE study, and 950 to 1,500 subjects contributed by 6 global collaborators. Subjects who had been exposed to COVID-19, were actively infected with it, or had recovered from it provided the deeply sampled blood TCRbeta repertoires that made up the dataset. HLA class I and class II types, where available, came from metadata supplied by the sample provider rather than from assay-based typing. The sample metadata nearly always contained a de-identified subject ID, COVID-19 status, age in years and sex. The material from the prospective study consisted of cDNA or gDNA derived from T cells, B-cell-depleted T cells, or PBMCs. The study at large found these results: The amount of clinical and demographic metadata varied by source and participant and was provided uncurated.

Each collaborating institution followed its own protocols to collect whole blood in K2EDTA tubes. For TCRbeta analysis, collaborators shipped samples as frozen whole blood, isolated PBMCs, or DNA extracted from either of those sample types. Points on this clone: Its recognized antigen is unknown. No base quality information exists; no much larger clone differs at one position.

The germline V gene provides CDR1 SNHLY and CDR2 FYNNEI. CDR3 length: 17 amino acids, cysteine to phenylalanine. The retained sequence is limited to the CDR3, 51 bases, with the frame set at the first base. From V the trimming removes 3 bases and from J it removes 5 bases, while the gene matches leave 8 bases of the junction unaccounted for. TCRbeta CDR3 regions were amplified from genomic DNA by means of the immunoSEQ Assay, a bias-controlled multiplex PCR. As for the authors' bioinformatics: Within the assay, amplification of reference gene primers was used to estimate how many nucleated cells each sample contained. Sequence reads were collapsed and filtered to measure the absolute abundance of every unique TCRbeta CDR3 rearrangement. For each sample, productive Simpson clonality was calculated as the square root of Simpson's diversity index across productive rearrangements. The clones in this table, taken by TCRdb from immuneACCESS, are in-frame only. Not every clone is retained; where verified, under half of the shortfall comes from an unresolved V gene, and the cause of the rest is unknown. V and J calls and clone size are as listed in that table; D and trimming were resolved from the DNA. The table for this sample lists about 120,000 clones; approximately 81% of them were counted only once. The ten largest clones add up to about 3% of the sample.

In this chain, TRBV2 is recombined with TRBJ2-2; 11 bases in between match TRBD2. This clonotype was obtained from a man aged 40-49 years with acute or convalescent COVID-19. The material sequenced was peripheral blood. The CDR3 reads CASSEPSSGGRTGELFF. The nucleotide sequence reads TGTGCCAGCAGTGAGCCCTCTAGCGGGGGGCGGACCGGGGAGCTGTTTTTT. When the CDR3 is completed using the reference TRBV2 and TRBJ2-2 genes on either side, the full variable domain is EPEVTQTPSHQVTQMGQEVILRCVPISNHLYFYWYRQILGQKVEFLVSFYNNEISEKSEIFDDQFSVERPDGSNFTLKIRSTKLEDSAMYFCASSEPSSGGRTGELFFGEGSRLTVL.